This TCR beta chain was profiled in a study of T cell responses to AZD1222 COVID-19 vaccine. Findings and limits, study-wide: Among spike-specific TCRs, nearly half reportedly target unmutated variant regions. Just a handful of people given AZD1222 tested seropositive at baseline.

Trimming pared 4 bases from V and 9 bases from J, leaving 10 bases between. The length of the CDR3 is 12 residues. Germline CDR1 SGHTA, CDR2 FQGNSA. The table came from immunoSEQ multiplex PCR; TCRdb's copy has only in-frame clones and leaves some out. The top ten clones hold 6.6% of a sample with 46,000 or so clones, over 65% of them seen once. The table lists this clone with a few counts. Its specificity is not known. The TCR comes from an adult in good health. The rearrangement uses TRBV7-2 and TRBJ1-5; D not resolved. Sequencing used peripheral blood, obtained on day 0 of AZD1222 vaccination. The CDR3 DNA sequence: TGTGCCAGCAGCTCCAACTCGCGGCCCCAGCATTTT. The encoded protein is CASSSNSRPQHF.